What follows are 27 T cell receptor beta chains derived from one specimen sequenced in a study of STAT3 mutations in large granular lymphocyte leukemia. General study findings and limits: At least one immunodominant TCR beta clonotype appeared in every T-cell large granular lymphocyte leukemia patient.

TCRdb's copy holds only in-frame clones and misses some; the assay was immunoSEQ multiplex PCR. The sample has 17,000 or so clones; 84% are singletons. Their recognized antigens are unknown. The sequenced sample consisted of peripheral blood mononuclear cells. The source of these receptors is a middle-aged man with T-cell large granular lymphocyte leukemia. Some clones in this sample may be carry-over from other donors' samples.

The genes are TRBV7-9 and TRBJ2-3; D is ambiguous. The CDR3 is made up of 12 amino acids. Germline lookup yields CDR1 SEHNR and CDR2 FQNEAQ (reference sequence). V was clipped by 5 bases and J by 3 bases, with 6 bases between them. This CDR3 reads CASSPITDTQYF. The CDR3, as DNA: TGTGCCAGCAGCCCCATAACAGATACGCAGTATTTT.

This chain joins TRBV4-1 and TRBJ2-3, with D tentatively TRBD2 (5 bases). V dropped 5 bases and J dropped 3 bases, with 12 bases sitting between them. The CDR3 is made up of 14 amino acids. Germline assignment: CDR1 MGHRA and CDR2 YSYEKL. The CDR3 DNA follows: TGCGCCAGCAGCACCCCGAGGGTGACAGATACGCAGTATTTT. Translated: CASSTPRVTDTQYF.

This sequence joins TRBV19 and TRBJ2-7, with TRBD1 matching over 7 bases. Germline V gene sequence: CDR1 LNHDA, CDR2 SQIVND (reference sequence). The CDR3 contains 13 residues. Losses at the gene ends were 5 bases for V and 7 bases for J; bases not matched to a gene: 8. The CDR3 nucleotides are TGTGCCAGTAGTCTCCGACAGGGCGGGGAGCAGTACTTC. The encoded protein is CASSLRQGGEQYF.

This clone was counted a single time. The V and J genes are TRBV4-1 and TRBJ1-1; D remains unclear. The CDR3 sequence is 14 residues long. V gave up 0 bases and J gave up 3 bases, with 8 bases separating them. From germline, CDR1 is MGHRA and CDR2 YSYEKL. The CDR3 DNA reads TGCGCCAGCAGCCAAGAGGGCGGGTACACTGAAGCTTTCTTT. This sequence encodes CASSQEGGYTEAFF.

For the CDR3, the DNA is TGTGCCAGCAGCGTAAACAGGTTCACAGATACGCAGTATTTT. It is translated as CASSVNRFTDTQYF. The chain combines TRBV13 with TRBJ2-3, with D perhaps TRBD1 (5 bases). The CDR3 consists of 14 residues. From germline, CDR1 is PRHDT and CDR2 FYEKMQ (reference sequence). Trimming stripped 5 bases from V and 2 bases from J, with 11 bases between.

The chain carries TRBV9 and TRBJ2-7; D perhaps matches TRBD1 (6 bases). V was clipped by 0 bases and J by 3 bases, with 10 bases between them. The CDR3 spans 14 residues. Germline CDR1 is SGDLS and CDR2 is YYNGEE. CDR3 nucleotide sequence: TGTGCCAGCAGCGTAGACGGCAGGGGCTACGAGCAGTACTTC. The encoded protein is CASSVDGRGYEQYF.

This clone has just a few counts. This rearrangement joins TRBV4-3 to TRBJ1-1; 7 nucleotides line up with TRBD1. The germline V gene has CDR1 LGHNA and CDR2 YSLEER. The trim removed 3 bases at V and 1 base at J, leaving 5 bases unmatched. This CDR3 has 15 amino acids. CDR3 DNA: TGCGCCAGCAGCCACACGGACAGGCGGAACACTGAAGCTTTCTTT. Translated: CASSHTDRRNTEAFF.

The CDR3 is CSSMINYGYTF. CDR3 bases: TGCAGCTCCATGATCAACTATGGCTACACCTTC. This sequence joins TRBV29-1 and TRBJ1-2; D remains unclear. V gave up 8 bases and J gave up 2 bases, with 9 bases separating them. CDR1 is SQVTM and CDR2 is ANQGSEA in the germline V gene. The CDR3 is 11 residues long.

This rearrangement joins TRBV7-9 to TRBJ2-3; 7 bases fit TRBD2. The V segment lost 5 bases and the J segment 0 bases; nucleotides outside the gene matches: 8. The CDR3 is made up of 16 amino acids. Per the germline V gene, CDR1 is SEHNR and CDR2 is FQNEAQ (reference sequence). The CDR3 reads CASSKASGASTDTQYF. The CDR3 DNA reads as TGTGCCAGCAGCAAAGCTAGCGGAGCTAGCACAGATACGCAGTATTTT. Combining the CDR3 with reference TRBV7-9 and TRBJ2-3 gives the whole variable domain DTGVSQNPRHKITKRGQNVTFRCDPISEHNRLYWYRQTLGQGPEFLTYFQNEAQLEKSRLLSDRFSAERPKGSFSTLEIQRTEQGDSAMYLCASSKASGASTDTQYFGPGTRLTVL.

The genes are TRBV19 and TRBJ2-7; TRBD2 matches at 9 bases. The germline V gene encodes CDR1 LNHDA and CDR2 SQIVND (reference sequence). Trimming took 6 bases from V and 3 from J; bases not matched to a gene: 6. The CDR3 spans 14 residues. This CDR3 reads CASRSGTSNYEQYF. The CDR3 DNA sequence: TGTGCCAGTAGATCCGGGACTAGCAACTACGAGCAGTACTTC.

The chain joins TRBV18 to TRBJ1-1; maybe TRBD1 (5 bases). This CDR3 spans 15 amino acids. With 3 bases removed from V and 3 bases from J, the gap between germline ends came to 14 bases. From germline, CDR1 is KGHSH and CDR2 LQKENI. In nucleotides, the CDR3 is TGTGCCAGCTCACCGAGGTTAGGGGCTGACACTGAAGCTTTCTTT. Translation: CASSPRLGADTEAFF.

The V and J genes are TRBV5-1 and TRBJ2-1, with D tentatively TRBD1 (6 bases). The germline V and J ends were trimmed by 4 bases and 4 bases, with 15 bases remaining between them. Per the germline V gene, CDR1 is SGHRS and CDR2 is YFSETQ. This CDR3 spans 15 amino acids. CDR3 sequence (DNA): TGCGCCAGCAGCGGGGGCAGGGGTCTATACAATGAGCAGTTCTTC. Protein sequence: CASSGGRGLYNEQFF.

The chain recombines TRBV5-1 with TRBJ1-1; unclear D gene. Trimming removed 4 bases from V and 2 bases from J, with 18 bases in between. This CDR3 has 16 residues. Germline V lookup: CDR1 SGHRS, CDR2 YFSETQ. CDR3 sequence reads: CASSRGSGFRNTEAFF. CDR3 DNA sequence: TGCGCCAGCAGCCGAGGATCTGGGTTTAGAAACACTGAAGCTTTCTTT. The variable domain in full, with the rest retrieved from reference TRBV5-1 and TRBJ1-1, is KAGVTQTPRYLIKTRGQQVTLSCSPISGHRSVSWYQQTPGQGLQFLFEYFSETQRNKGNFPGRFSGRQFSNSRSEMNVSTLELGDSALYLCASSRGSGFRNTEAFFGQGTRLTVV.

The chain has TRBV12-5 and TRBJ1-5; TRBD1 matches 9 bases. This CDR3 comprises 15 residues. Germline CDR1 reads LGHNT; CDR2 reads FRNRAP. The V gene end was trimmed by 1 base and the J gene end by 2 bases; junction bases not matched to a gene: 0. The CDR3 spells CASGLGTGGNQPQHF. The DNA of the CDR3 is TGTGCTAGTGGTTTGGGGACAGGGGGCAATCAGCCCCAGCATTTT.

On this clone: Other nucleotide sequences from this sample produce the same CDR3. The chain combines TRBV6-4 with TRBJ2-3; D might be TRBD2 (6 bases). CDR3 length: 15 amino acids. Germline V gene sequence: CDR1 MRHNA, CDR2 SNTAGT. V lost 3 bases to trimming and J lost 1 base, with 11 bases between them. The CDR3 DNA is TGTGCCAGCAGTGAAGGAACGGGAGGCACAGATACGCAGTATTTT. This sequence encodes CASSEGTGGTDTQYF.

V usage is TRBV18 and J usage is TRBJ1-1; D ambiguous. This CDR3 is built from 14 residues. V was clipped by 2 bases and J by 1 base, with 8 bases between them. The V gene's germline CDR1 is KGHSH and CDR2 LQKENI. CDR3 DNA sequence: TGTGCCAGCTCACCAGTGAACGGGAACACTGAAGCTTTCTTT. Its protein product is CASSPVNGNTEAFF.

The chain links TRBV5-1 to TRBJ1-1, with D tentatively TRBD1 (6 bases). The CDR3 is 16 residues long. With 0 bases removed from V and 6 bases from J, the gap between germline ends came to 18 bases. From germline, CDR1 is SGHRS and CDR2 YFSETQ. The CDR3: CASSLGGTGSRAEAFF. The CDR3 DNA follows: TGCGCCAGCAGCTTGGGGGGTACAGGGTCGAGGGCTGAAGCTTTCTTT.

J is TRBJ2-3 and V is TRBV11-2, with D uncertain. There are 11 residues in the CDR3. The V and J ends lost 5 bases and 7 bases respectively, with 7 bases between them. CDR1 is SGHAT, CDR2 FQNNGV, per germline. CDR3 amino acids: CASSLQYTQYF. The CDR3, as DNA: TGTGCCAGCAGCCTCCAGTATACGCAGTATTTT.

The CDR3 coding sequence is TGTGCCAGCAGCCCTCGGACAGGGAGCTCCTACGAGCAGTACTTC. Translating it yields CASSPRTGSSYEQYF. This chain uses TRBV4-2 with TRBJ2-7; TRBD1 matches at 8 bases. V lost 4 bases to trimming and J lost 0 bases; unmatched junction nucleotides: 5. This CDR3 comprises 15 residues. Germline loops: CDR1 LGHNA, CDR2 YNFKEQ.

The CDR3 loop is CASSVKGVSDTQYF. The CDR3 nucleotides are TGCGCCAGCAGCGTAAAAGGCGTCTCAGATACGCAGTATTTT. The chain carries TRBV4-3 and TRBJ2-3, with no clear D. This CDR3 region has 14 residues. The V gene's germline CDR1 is LGHNA and CDR2 YSLEER. Trimming removed 5 bases at V and 4 bases at J, with 13 bases between.

The chain carries TRBV7-9 and TRBJ1-5; D is undetermined. The CDR3 has 13 amino acids. V dropped 4 bases and J dropped 5 bases, with 9 bases sitting between them. CDR1 is SEHNR and CDR2 is FQNEAQ in the germline V gene (reference sequence). Here the CDR3 DNA reads TGTGCCAGCAGCTCCACGGAGGATCAGCCCCAGCATTTT. It is translated as CASSSTEDQPQHF.

The rearrangement links TRBV29-1 to TRBJ1-2; TRBD1 might be the D (5 bases). Trimming removed 4 bases at V and 8 bases at J, with 14 bases between. The CDR3 is made up of 12 amino acids. The germline V gene has CDR1 SQVTM and CDR2 ANQGSEA. The CDR3 protein is CSVGDRWGGYTF. CDR3 bases: TGCAGCGTTGGGGACCGCTGGGGAGGCTACACCTTC.

The chain joins TRBV19 to TRBJ2-3, with 12 bases matching TRBD2. The CDR3 runs 16 residues. V lost 3 bases to trimming and J lost 3 bases; unmatched junction nucleotides: 4. Germline V gene lookup returns CDR1 LNHDA and CDR2 SQIVND (reference sequence). CDR3 sequence: CASSMLAGGLTDTQYF. DNA of the CDR3: TGTGCCAGTAGTATGCTAGCGGGGGGGCTGACAGATACGCAGTATTTT.

The chain is built from TRBV5-1 and TRBJ1-1; perhaps TRBD1 as D (5 bases). V dropped 3 bases and J dropped 1 base, with 10 bases sitting between them. Per the germline V gene, CDR1 is SGHRS and CDR2 is YFSETQ. The CDR3 is 14 amino acids. CDR3 nucleotides: TGCGCCAGCAGCTCCACAGGAGGGAACACTGAAGCTTTCTTT. Its translation: CASSSTGGNTEAFF. Complete variable domain (other parts from reference TRBV5-1 and TRBJ1-1): KAGVTQTPRYLIKTRGQQVTLSCSPISGHRSVSWYQQTPGQGLQFLFEYFSETQRNKGNFPGRFSGRQFSNSRSEMNVSTLELGDSALYLCASSSTGGNTEAFFGQGTRLTVV.

The genes are TRBV19 and TRBJ1-2; D is uncertain. Trimming removed 5 bases at V and 11 bases at J, with 18 bases between. This CDR3 spans 13 amino acids. Germline V gene sequence: CDR1 LNHDA, CDR2 SQIVND (reference sequence). The CDR3 DNA reads as TGTGCCAGTAGTGTGAGCCGGGATCTGGGTTACACCTTC. Amino acids: CASSVSRDLGYTF.

The chain recombines TRBV4-3 with TRBJ2-3; no reliable D call. Looked up from germline, CDR1 is LGHNA and CDR2 is YSLEER. This CDR3 contains 14 residues. The V end was cut by 0 bases, the J end by 3 bases, with 7 bases between. CDR3 in DNA: TGCGCCAGCAGCCAAGATGACGGGACAGATACGCAGTATTTT. Protein product: CASSQDDGTDTQYF.

The sample holds a few counts of this clone. The genes are TRBV28 and TRBJ2-7, with D possibly matching TRBD1 (6 bases). This CDR3 contains 16 residues. Germline V gene sequence: CDR1 MDHEN, CDR2 SYDVKM. V gave up 3 bases and J gave up 1 base, with 16 bases separating them. CDR3: CASSLSPDRPSYEQYF. Written as DNA, the CDR3 is TGTGCCAGCAGTTTGTCACCTGACAGGCCTTCCTACGAGCAGTACTTC. The entire variable domain, with the rest obtained from reference TRBV28 and TRBJ2-7, is as follows: DVKVTQSSRYLVKRTGEKVFLECVQDMDHENMFWYRQDPGLGLRLIYFSYDVKMKEKGDIPEGYSVSREKKERFSLILESASTNQTSMYLCASSLSPDRPSYEQYFGPGTRLTVT.